The text below deals with one T cell receptor beta chain. Its target is not known. This sample was taken from a study of T-cell reconstitution after alpha-beta-depleted transplantation in children. Findings and limits, study-wide: Approximately two months post-transplant, alpha-beta T cells reportedly originated from several hundred expanded graft clones. T-cell counts and diversity at one year following transplant were attributed mainly to newly produced T cells. TCRbeta diversity was high at day 60 in some patients (a result of surviving recipient T cells and thymic progenitors).

Using unique molecular identifiers, the investigators prepared the TCRbeta library. Via MiXCR, TCRdb re-called the PCR reads, giving one row per CDR3 protein. The sample carries some 150,000 distinct CDR3 sequences, around 8.8% recorded once. This CDR3 contains 15 residues. From germline, CDR1 is SGHRS and CDR2 YFSETQ. The V gene lost 1 base and the J gene lost 2 bases, with 10 bases spanning the gap. The specimen was PBMCs, mostly from graft donor cells, collected 180 days after TCRalphabeta/CD19-depleted stem cell transplant. The sequence was obtained from a female patient aged 2-9 years who had a stem cell transplant for congenital amegakaryocytic thrombocytopenia, so the T cells may come from the graft donor. This chain connects TRBV5-1 to TRBJ2-1; weak D call: TRBD2 (6 bases). CDR3 in DNA: TGCGCCAGCAGCTTGTCCGGCGGGGCCTACAATGAGCAGTTCTTC. Amino acid sequence: CASSLSGGAYNEQFF.